Listed below are T cell receptor beta chains from one sample, sequenced in a study of T cells after yellow fever vaccination. TCRdb analysed the 5' RACE reads with MiXCR anew, one entry per CDR3 protein. Of just over 250,000 distinct CDR3 sequences in the sample, around 4.9% were seen once. This specimen consisted of CD4+ T cells sorted from PBMCs, obtained on the day of the yellow fever booster vaccination. These TCRs come from a man aged 18 to 29 who received the YFV17D yellow fever vaccine. Each CDR3 is given with its conserved first and last residue. The order of the fields is J gene, CDR3 length, V gene, CDR3 protein.

TRBJ2-1 | 12 | TRBV7-2 | CASSQKTSPAPF
TRBJ2-5 | 15 | TRBV7-3 | CASSLIGLDGETQYF
TRBJ2-3 | 17 | TRBV3-1 | CASSQRRAGGPGDTQYF
TRBJ1-2 | 15 | TRBV20-1 | CSATLGTADYYGYTF
TRBJ1-2 | 16 | TRBV7-2 | CASSLALTQLNYGYTF
TRBJ2-1 | 16 | TRBV11-1 | CASSLAPGAGFDEQFF
TRBJ2-5 | 13 | TRBV14 | CASSQGSRETQYF
TRBJ2-5 | 14 | TRBV29-1 | CSVGGGGAGETQYF
TRBJ1-3 | 15 | TRBV30 | CAWGQGHLSGNTIYF
TRBJ1-3 | 15 | TRBV12-3/TRBV12-4 | CASSWTGGVGNTIYF
TRBJ1-2 | 14 | TRBV12-3/TRBV12-4 | CASNPGAGTSGYTF
TRBJ2-1 | 13 | TRBV7-2 | CASSSPGVNEQFF
TRBJ2-3 | 14 | TRBV5-1 | CASSTGPSTDTQYF
TRBJ1-5 | 16 | TRBV7-2 | CASSLGDGTTNQPQHF
TRBJ2-3 | 16 | TRBV20-1 | CSASAPGLAGGETQYF
TRBJ2-3 | 14 | TRBV10-3 | CAISGLGGTDTQYF
TRBJ2-2 | 17 | TRBV3-1 | CASSPPELGIEAGELFF
TRBJ1-4 | 14 | TRBV28 | CASSTGTVNEKLFF
TRBJ2-6 | 15 | TRBV7-2 | CASTLDLSGANVLTF
TRBJ2-7 | 11 | TRBV4-3 | CASSRGYEQYF
TRBJ2-5 | 14 | TRBV5-5 | CASSLRGGFETQYF
TRBJ1-2 | 13 | TRBV27 | CASSSVGHYGYTF
TRBJ2-7 | 14 | TRBV20-1 | CSAREGQYIYEQYF
TRBJ1-5 | 14 | TRBV20-1 | CSAYPDSSNQPQHF
TRBJ1-5 | 13 | TRBV6-1 | CASSRGVNQPQHF
TRBJ1-5 | 14 | TRBV12-3/TRBV12-4 | CASSLVNSNQPQHF
TRBJ2-6 | 19 | TRBV11-2 | CASSRYRTGAPSGANVLTF
TRBJ2-5 | 22 | TRBV7-2 | CASSQGFLGLGGRGRKGETQYF
TRBJ1-2 | 11 | TRBV28 | CASSQWAGYTF
TRBJ2-1 | 14 | TRBV20-1 | CSASDSTKDNEQFF
TRBJ2-5 | 15 | TRBV5-1 | CASSLDPRPRETQYF
TRBJ2-1 | 13 | TRBV10-3 | CATSGGGGDEQFF
TRBJ2-1 | 15 | TRBV15 | CATSGGRLPYNEQFF
TRBJ1-4 | 15 | TRBV20-1 | CSGQRGWGTHGKLFF
TRBJ2-1 | 15 | TRBV5-1 | CASSLRGPSYNEQFF
TRBJ2-7 | 15 | TRBV5-4 | CASSFTPTEAYEQYF
TRBJ2-5 | 17 | TRBV7-9 | CASSLVYVKRQGETQYF
TRBJ2-2 | 18 | TRBV5-1 | CASSLALLDRGRTGELFF
TRBJ2-1 | 13 | TRBV7-2 | CASSPRGGNEQFF
TRBJ1-5 | 14 | TRBV7-2 | CASSERIGNQPQHF
TRBJ2-3 | 14 | TRBV20-1 | CSARTSGGANTQYF
TRBJ1-1 | 14 | TRBV5-4 | CASSSTGLGTEAFF
TRBJ1-1 | 14 | TRBV20-1 | CSARDVGVNTEAFF
TRBJ1-5 | 15 | TRBV5-6 | CASSSGGFGNQPQHF
TRBJ2-4 | 19 | TRBV6-2/TRBV6-3 | CASSDTGGSSTLAKNIQYF
TRBJ2-5 | 13 | TRBV7-2 | CASSSSFGETQYF
TRBJ2-4 | 17 | TRBV20-1 | CSARGWEGASGKNIQYF
TRBJ2-3 | 14 | TRBV7-2 | CASSKQTRTDTQYF
TRBJ1-2 | 14 | TRBV7-2 | CASSLVTLDYGYTF
TRBJ2-2 | 14 | TRBV11-2 | CASSLFRGAGELFF
TRBJ2-2 | 13 | TRBV7-6 | CASSSEGSGELFF